This T cell receptor (beta chain) was documented in a study of CD8 T cells in ankylosing spondylitis. Using quantitative 5'-RACE with molecular barcodes, the authors made TCR beta libraries. Using its own MiXCR run on the 5' RACE reads, TCRdb lists one record per CDR3 protein. The repertoire includes roughly 97,000 distinct CDR3 sequences, roughly 8% of them detected once, and nearly 10% sits in the top ten. As regards this clonotype: This may stem from a read error, because a much larger clone lies one nucleotide away.

Germline V gene data show CDR1 as SEHNR and CDR2 as FQNEAQ (reference sequence). The CDR3 is 15 amino acids. The TCR was taken from a male donor with ankylosing spondylitis or in good health (not recorded which). Input material: blood, either unsorted or a sorted T cell fraction (not recorded which). The genes are TRBV7-9 and TRBJ1-4, with 9 bases that match TRBD1. CDR3 coding DNA: TGTACCAGCAGCTCTCGACAGGGGGGCAATGAAAAACTGTTTTTT. This encodes CTSSSRQGGNEKLFF.